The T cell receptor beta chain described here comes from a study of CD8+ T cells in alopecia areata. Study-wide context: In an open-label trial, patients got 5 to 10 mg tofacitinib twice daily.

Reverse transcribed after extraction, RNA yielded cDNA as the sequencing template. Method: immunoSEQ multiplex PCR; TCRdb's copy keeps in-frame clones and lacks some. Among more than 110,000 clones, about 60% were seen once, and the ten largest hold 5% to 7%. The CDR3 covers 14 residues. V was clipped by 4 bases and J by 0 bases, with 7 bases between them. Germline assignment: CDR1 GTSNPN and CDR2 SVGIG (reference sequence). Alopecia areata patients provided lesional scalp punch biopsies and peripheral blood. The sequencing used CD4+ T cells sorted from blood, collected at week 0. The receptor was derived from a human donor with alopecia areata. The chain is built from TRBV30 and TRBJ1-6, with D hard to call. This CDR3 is CAWNPGSYNSPLHF. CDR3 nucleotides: TGTGCCTGGAATCCGGGCTCCTATAATTCACCCCTCCACTTT.